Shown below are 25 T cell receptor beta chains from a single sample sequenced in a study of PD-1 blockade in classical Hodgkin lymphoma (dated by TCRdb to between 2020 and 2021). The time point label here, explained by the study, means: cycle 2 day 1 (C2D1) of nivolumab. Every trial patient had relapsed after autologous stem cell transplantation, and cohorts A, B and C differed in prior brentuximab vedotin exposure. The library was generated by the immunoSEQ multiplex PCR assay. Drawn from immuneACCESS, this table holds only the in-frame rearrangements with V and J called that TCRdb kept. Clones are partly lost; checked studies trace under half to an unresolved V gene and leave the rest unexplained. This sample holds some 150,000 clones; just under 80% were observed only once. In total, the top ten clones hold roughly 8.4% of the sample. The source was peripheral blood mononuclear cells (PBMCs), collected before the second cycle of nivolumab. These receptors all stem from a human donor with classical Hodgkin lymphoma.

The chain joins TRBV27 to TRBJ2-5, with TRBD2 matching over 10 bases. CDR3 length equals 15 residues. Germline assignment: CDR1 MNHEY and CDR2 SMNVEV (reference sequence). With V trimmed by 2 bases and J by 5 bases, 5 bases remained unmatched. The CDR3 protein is CASSLSGGAWETQYF. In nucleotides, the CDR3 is TGTGCCAGCAGTTTAAGCGGGGGGGCCTGGGAGACCCAGTACTTC.

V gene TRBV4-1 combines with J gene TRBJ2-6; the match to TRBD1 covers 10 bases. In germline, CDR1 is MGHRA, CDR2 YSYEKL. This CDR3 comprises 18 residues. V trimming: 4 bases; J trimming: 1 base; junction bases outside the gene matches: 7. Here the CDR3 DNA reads TGCGCCAGCAGCCCAGGGGGACAGGGGACTTCTGGGGCCAACGTCCTGACTTTC. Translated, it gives CASSPGGQGTSGANVLTF.

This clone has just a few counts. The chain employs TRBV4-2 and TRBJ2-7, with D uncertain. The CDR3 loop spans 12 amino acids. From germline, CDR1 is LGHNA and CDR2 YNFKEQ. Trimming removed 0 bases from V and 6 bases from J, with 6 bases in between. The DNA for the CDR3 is TGTGCCAGCAGCCAAGAGTTCTCCGAGCAGTACTTC. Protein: CASSQEFSEQYF.

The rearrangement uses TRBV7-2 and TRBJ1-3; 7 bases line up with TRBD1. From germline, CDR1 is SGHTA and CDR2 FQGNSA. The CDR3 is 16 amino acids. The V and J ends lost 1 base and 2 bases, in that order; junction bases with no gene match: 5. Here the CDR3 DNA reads TGTGCCAGCAGCTTAGATGCGACAGGGCCTGGAAACACCATATATTTT. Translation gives CASSLDATGPGNTIYF.

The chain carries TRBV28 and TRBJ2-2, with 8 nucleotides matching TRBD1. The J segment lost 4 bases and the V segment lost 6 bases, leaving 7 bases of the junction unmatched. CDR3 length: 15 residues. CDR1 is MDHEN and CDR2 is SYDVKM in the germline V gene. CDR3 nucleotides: TGTGCCAGCAGGTGGGCAGGGGGCGTCACCGGGGAGCTGTTTTTT. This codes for CASRWAGGVTGELFF.

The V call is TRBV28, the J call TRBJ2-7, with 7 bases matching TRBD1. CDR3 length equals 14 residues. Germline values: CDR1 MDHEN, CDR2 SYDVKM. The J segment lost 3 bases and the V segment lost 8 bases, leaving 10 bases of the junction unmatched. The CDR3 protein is CASGSGTAYYEQYF. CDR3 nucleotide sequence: TGTGCCAGCGGATCCGGGACAGCATACTACGAGCAGTACTTC.

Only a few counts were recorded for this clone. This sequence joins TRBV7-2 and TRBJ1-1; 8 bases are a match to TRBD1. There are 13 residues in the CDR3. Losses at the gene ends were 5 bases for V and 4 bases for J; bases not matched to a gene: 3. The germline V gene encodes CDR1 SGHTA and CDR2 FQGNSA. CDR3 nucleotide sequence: TGTGCCAGCAGCATCACAGGGGGCACTGAAGCTTTCTTT. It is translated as CASSITGGTEAFF.

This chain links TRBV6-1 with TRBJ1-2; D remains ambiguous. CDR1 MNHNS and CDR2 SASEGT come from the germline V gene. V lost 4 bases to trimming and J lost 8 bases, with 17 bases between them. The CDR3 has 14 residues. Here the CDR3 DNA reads TGTGCCAGCAGTGTCGACCGGGGAAGGGTCGGCTACACCTTC. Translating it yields CASSVDRGRVGYTF.

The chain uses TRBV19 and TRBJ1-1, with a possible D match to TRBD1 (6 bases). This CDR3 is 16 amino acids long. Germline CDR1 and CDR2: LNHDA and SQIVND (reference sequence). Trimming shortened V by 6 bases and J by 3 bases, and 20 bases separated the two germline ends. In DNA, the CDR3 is TGTGCCAGTAGAAGGGGAGGGCCTGGGGGCTACACTGAAGCTTTCTTT. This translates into CASRRGGPGGYTEAFF.

CDR3: CASGTGNTIYF. CDR3 nucleotide sequence: TGTGCCAGCGGAACTGGAAACACCATATATTTT. The V gene is TRBV6-1, the J gene TRBJ1-3; D uncertain. The CDR3 loop spans 11 amino acids. Germline CDR1 reads MNHNS; CDR2 reads SASEGT. With 8 bases removed from V and 2 bases from J, the gap between germline ends came to 4 bases.

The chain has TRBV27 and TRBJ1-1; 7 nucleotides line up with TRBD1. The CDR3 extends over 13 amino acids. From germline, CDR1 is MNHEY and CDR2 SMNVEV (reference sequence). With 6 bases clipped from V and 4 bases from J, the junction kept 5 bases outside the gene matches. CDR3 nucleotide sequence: TGTGCCAGCAGGCCCTCAGGGGGCACTGAAGCTTTCTTT. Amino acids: CASRPSGGTEAFF.

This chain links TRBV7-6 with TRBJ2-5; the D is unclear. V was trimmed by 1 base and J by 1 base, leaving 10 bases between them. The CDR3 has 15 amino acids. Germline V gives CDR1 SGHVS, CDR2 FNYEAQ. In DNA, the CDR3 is TGTGCCAGCAGCTTAGGTCCAAACCCCCAAGAGACCCAGTACTTC. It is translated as CASSLGPNPQETQYF. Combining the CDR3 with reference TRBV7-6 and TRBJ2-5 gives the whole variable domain GAGVSQSPRYKVTKRGQDVALRCDPISGHVSLYWYRQALGQGPEFLTYFNYEAQQDKSGLPNDRFSAERPEGSISTLTIQRTEQRDSAMYRCASSLGPNPQETQYFGPGTRLLVL.

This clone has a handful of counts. This CDR3 is CASSLSWPSGNTGELFF. CDR3 coding DNA: TGCGCCAGCAGCTTGAGTTGGCCTAGCGGGAACACCGGGGAGCTGTTTTTT. The chain recombines TRBV5-1 with TRBJ2-2; 7 nucleotides match TRBD2. The CDR3 consists of 17 residues. The germline gives CDR1 SGHRS, CDR2 YFSETQ. The V segment lost 1 base and the J segment 1 base; nucleotides outside the gene matches: 7.

The CDR3 sequence: CASSDPGTEETQYF. In DNA form, the CDR3 reads TGTGCCAGCAGTGACCCTGGGACAGAAGAGACCCAGTACTTC. The genes are TRBV25-1 and TRBJ2-5; 7 bases agree with TRBD1. CDR3 length equals 14 residues. Trimming at V came to 3 bases and at J to 3 bases, leaving 4 bases not matched to a gene. Germline assignment: CDR1 MGHDK and CDR2 SYGVNS.

Here the CDR3 DNA reads TGTGCCAGCAGCTTGGGGTGGGGGGGAACAGATACGCAGTATTTT. It yields the protein CASSLGWGGTDTQYF. This chain joins TRBV4-2 and TRBJ2-3, with TRBD2 matching 7 bases. The CDR3 totals 15 residues. Trimming removed 5 bases from V and 3 bases from J; junction bases left unmatched: 8. Germline values: CDR1 LGHNA, CDR2 YNFKEQ.

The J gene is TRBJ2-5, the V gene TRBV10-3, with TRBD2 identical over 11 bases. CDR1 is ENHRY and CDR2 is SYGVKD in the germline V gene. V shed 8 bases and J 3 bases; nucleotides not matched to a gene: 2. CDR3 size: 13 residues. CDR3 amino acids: CAIGTSGKETQYF. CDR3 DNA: TGTGCCATCGGGACTAGCGGTAAAGAGACCCAGTACTTC.

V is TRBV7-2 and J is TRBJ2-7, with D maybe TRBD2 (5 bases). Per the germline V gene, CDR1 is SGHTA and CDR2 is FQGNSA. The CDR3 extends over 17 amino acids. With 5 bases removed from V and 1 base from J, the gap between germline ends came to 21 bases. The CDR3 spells CASSPRLFGGPSYEQYF. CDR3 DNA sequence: TGTGCCAGCAGCCCTCGCCTCTTTGGCGGGCCATCCTACGAGCAGTACTTC.

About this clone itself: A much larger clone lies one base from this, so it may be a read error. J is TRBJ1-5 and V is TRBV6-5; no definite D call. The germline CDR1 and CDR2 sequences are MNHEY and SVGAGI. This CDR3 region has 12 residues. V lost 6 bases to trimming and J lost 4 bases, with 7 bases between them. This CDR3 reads CASSLENQPQHF. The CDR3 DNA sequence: TGTGCCAGCAGCCTGGAGAATCAGCCCCAGCATTTT.

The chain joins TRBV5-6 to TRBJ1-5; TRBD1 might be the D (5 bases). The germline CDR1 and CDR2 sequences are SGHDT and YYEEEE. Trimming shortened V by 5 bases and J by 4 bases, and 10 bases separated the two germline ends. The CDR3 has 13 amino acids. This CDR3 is CASSQGPNQPQHF. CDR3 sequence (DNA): TGTGCCAGCAGTCAGGGACCTAATCAGCCCCAGCATTTT.

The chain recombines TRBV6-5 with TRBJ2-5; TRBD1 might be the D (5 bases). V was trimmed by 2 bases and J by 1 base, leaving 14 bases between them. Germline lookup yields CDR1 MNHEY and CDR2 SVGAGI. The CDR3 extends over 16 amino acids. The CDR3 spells CASSYGKGNTQETQYF. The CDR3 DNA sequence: TGTGCCAGCAGTTACGGGAAGGGGAATACCCAAGAGACCCAGTACTTC.

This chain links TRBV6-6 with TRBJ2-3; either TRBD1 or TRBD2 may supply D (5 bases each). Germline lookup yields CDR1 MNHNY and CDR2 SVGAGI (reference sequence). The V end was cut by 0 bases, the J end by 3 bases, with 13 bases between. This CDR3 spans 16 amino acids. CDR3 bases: TGTGCCAGCAGTTACTCGAATAATGGGGGAACAGATACGCAGTATTTT. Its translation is CASSYSNNGGTDTQYF.

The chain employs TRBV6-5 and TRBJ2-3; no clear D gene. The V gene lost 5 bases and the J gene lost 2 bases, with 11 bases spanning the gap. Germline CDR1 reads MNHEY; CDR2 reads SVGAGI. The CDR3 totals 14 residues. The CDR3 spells CASSNGVATDTQYF. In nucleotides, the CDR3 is TGTGCCAGCAGTAACGGAGTCGCCACAGATACGCAGTATTTT.

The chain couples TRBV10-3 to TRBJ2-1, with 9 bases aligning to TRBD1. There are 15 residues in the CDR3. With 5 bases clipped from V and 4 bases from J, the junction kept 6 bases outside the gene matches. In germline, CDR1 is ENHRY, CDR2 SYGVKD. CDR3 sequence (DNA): TGTGCCATCAGTTTCCGGGACAGGGAGTACAATGAGCAGTTCTTC. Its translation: CAISFRDREYNEQFF.

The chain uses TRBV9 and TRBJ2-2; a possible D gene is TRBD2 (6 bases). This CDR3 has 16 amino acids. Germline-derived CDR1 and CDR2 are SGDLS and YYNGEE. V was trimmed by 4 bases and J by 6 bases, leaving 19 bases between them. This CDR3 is CASSRAGGAWAGELFF. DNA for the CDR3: TGTGCCAGCAGCCGCGCAGGAGGGGCTTGGGCCGGGGAGCTGTTTTTT.

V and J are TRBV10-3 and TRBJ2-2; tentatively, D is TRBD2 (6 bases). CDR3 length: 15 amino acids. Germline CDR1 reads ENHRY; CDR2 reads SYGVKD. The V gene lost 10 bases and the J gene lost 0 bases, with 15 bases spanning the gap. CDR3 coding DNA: TGTGCCACCTCCAGCGGGCGCTCGAACACCGGGGAGCTGTTTTTT. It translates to CATSSGRSNTGELFF.